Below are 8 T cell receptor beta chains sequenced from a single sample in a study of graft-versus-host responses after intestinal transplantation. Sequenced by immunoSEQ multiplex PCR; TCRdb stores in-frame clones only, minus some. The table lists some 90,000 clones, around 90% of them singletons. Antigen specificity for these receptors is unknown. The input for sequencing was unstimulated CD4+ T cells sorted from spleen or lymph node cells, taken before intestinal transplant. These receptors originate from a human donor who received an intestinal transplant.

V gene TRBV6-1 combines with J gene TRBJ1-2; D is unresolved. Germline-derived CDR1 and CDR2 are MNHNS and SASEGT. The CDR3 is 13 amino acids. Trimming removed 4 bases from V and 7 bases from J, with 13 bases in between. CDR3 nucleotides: TGTGCCAGCAGTGTGAACCGACTCGTTGGCTACACCTTC. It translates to CASSVNRLVGYTF.

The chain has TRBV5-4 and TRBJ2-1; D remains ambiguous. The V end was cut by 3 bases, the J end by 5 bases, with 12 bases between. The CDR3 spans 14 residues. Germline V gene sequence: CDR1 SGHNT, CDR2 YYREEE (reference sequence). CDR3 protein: CASSSPGLDNEQFF. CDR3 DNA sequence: TGTGCCAGCAGCTCGCCGGGTCTAGACAATGAGCAGTTCTTC.

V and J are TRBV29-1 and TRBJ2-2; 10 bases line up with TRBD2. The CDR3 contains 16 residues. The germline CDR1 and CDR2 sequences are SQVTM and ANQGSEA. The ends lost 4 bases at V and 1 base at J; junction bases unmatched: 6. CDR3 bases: TGCAGCGTTGGGTTAGCGGGGGGAATGAACACCGGGGAGCTGTTTTTT. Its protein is CSVGLAGGMNTGELFF.

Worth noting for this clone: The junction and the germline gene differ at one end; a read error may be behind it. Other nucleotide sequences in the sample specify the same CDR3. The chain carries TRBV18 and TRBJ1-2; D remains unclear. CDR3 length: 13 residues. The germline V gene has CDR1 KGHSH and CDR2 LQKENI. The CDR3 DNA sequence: TGCGCCAGCTCCCTAAACGGGGAGGGTGGCTACACCTTC. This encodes CASSLNGEGGYTF. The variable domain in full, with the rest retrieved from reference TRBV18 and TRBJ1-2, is NAGVMQNPRHLVRRRGQEARLRCSPMKGHSHVYWYRQLPEEGLKFMVYLQKENIIDESGMPKERFSAEFPKEGPSILRIQQVVRGDSAAYFCASSLNGEGGYTFGSGTRLTVV.

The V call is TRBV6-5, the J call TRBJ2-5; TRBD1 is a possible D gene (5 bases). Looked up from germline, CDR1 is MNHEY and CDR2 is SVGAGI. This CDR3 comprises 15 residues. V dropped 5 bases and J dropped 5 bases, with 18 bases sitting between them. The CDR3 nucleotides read TGTGCCAGCAGTCCTCTTAGACAGAGACGGGAGACCCAGTACTTC. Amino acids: CASSPLRQRRETQYF.

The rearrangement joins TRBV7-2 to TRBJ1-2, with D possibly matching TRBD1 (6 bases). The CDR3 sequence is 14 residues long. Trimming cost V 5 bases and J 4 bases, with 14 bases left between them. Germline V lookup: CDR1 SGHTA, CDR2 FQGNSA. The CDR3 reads CASSRNGQLYGYTF. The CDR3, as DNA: TGTGCCAGCAGCCGGAACGGACAGCTCTATGGCTACACCTTC. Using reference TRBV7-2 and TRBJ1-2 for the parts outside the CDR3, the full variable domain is GAGVSQSPSNKVTEKGKDVELRCDPISGHTALYWYRQSLGQGLEFLIYFQGNSAPDKSGLPSDRFSAERTGGSVSTLTIQRTQQEDSAVYLCASSRNGQLYGYTFGSGTRLTVV.

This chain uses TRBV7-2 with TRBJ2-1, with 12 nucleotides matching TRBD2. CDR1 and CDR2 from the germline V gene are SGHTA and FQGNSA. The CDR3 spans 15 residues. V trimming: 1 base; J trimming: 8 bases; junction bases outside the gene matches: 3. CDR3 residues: CASSLVLAGGYEQFF. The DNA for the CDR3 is TGTGCCAGCAGCTTAGTTCTAGCGGGGGGGTATGAGCAGTTCTTC.

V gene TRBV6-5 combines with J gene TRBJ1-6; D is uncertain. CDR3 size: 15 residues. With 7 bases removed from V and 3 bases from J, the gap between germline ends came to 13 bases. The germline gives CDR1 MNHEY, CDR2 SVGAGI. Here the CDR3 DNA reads TGTGCCAGCAAGGGAGGAAGTTTCTATAATTCACCCCTCCACTTT. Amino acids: CASKGGSFYNSPLHF.